Given below is one T cell receptor (beta chain) in context. Its antigen is as yet unknown. This specimen comes from a study of early T cells in non-severe SARS-CoV-2 infection. Study outcomes and limitations: Comparison of clonotypes with VDJdb favored anti-spike CD8 responses while missing private and CD4 specificities.

Between the trimmed V and J ends, which lost 6 bases and 1 base, there was a span of 7 bases. The CDR3 is made up of 12 amino acids. Germline V gene lookup returns CDR1 SNHLY and CDR2 FYNNEI. Molecules of cDNA were individually given unique molecular identifiers that were attached to them. TCRdb re-called the 5' RACE reads with MiXCR, one entry per CDR3 protein. This table has roughly 24,000 distinct CDR3 sequences, 4.5% appearing once. Sequences were obtained from whole blood. The TCR originated in an adult who was a healthcare worker with PCR-confirmed SARS-CoV-2 infection or an uninfected control (not recorded which). V usage is TRBV2 and J usage is TRBJ2-7, with TRBD1 as a possible D gene (5 bases). The CDR3 nucleotides read TGTGCCAGCAGACGACAGTCCTACGAGCAGTACTTC. Protein sequence: CASRRQSYEQYF.